These 7 T cell receptor beta chains originate from one sample sequenced in a study of T cells after yellow fever vaccination. TCRdb passed the 5' RACE reads through MiXCR, listing each CDR3 protein once. In the table there are 450,000 to 650,000 distinct CDR3 sequences, just over 20% of which are singletons. The sequences come from PBMCs, collected about 21 days after the first yellow fever vaccination. The receptors shown here come from a man younger than 35 who received the YFV17D yellow fever vaccine.

This clonotype was found a few times. The rearrangement links TRBV4-3 to TRBJ2-1; 7 bases are shared with TRBD1. The CDR3 is made up of 15 amino acids. Unmatched junction bases numbered 2, after V lost 1 base and J lost 2 bases. The germline CDR1 and CDR2 sequences are LGHNA and YSLEER. CDR3 residues: CASSQGQGTYNEQFF. CDR3 sequence (DNA): TGCGCCAGCAGCCAAGGACAGGGAACCTACAATGAGCAGTTCTTC.

The rearrangement joins TRBV7-9 to TRBJ2-5; D could derive from TRBD1 or TRBD2 (5 bases each). CDR1 is SEHNR, CDR2 FQNEAQ, per germline (reference sequence). The CDR3 covers 14 residues. With 8 bases removed from V and 5 bases from J, the gap between germline ends came to 18 bases. CDR3 coding DNA: TGTGCCAGCGAGGTCGGGACGGGGATCGAGACCCAGTACTTC. It is translated as CASEVGTGIETQYF. The complete variable domain, with remaining parts taken from reference TRBV7-9 and TRBJ2-5, reads DTGVSQNPRHKITKRGQNVTFRCDPISEHNRLYWYRQTLGQGPEFLTYFQNEAQLEKSRLLSDRFSAERPKGSFSTLEIQRTEQGDSAMYLCASEVGTGIETQYFGPGTRLLVL.

This clonotype was counted between two and nine times. This chain uses TRBV14 with TRBJ1-6, with 8 bases matching TRBD1. The CDR3 is made up of 15 amino acids. Trimming at V came to 5 bases and at J to 6 bases, leaving 6 bases not matched to a gene. Germline V gene sequence: CDR1 SGHDN, CDR2 FVKESK. The CDR3 sequence: CASSWTGLSNSPLHF. CDR3 in DNA: TGTGCCAGCAGCTGGACAGGGTTAAGTAATTCACCCCTCCACTTT.

The chain combines TRBV29-1 with TRBJ1-4; D not resolved. V lost 6 bases and J lost 8, with 19 bases in between. The CDR3 runs 14 residues. CDR1 SQVTM and CDR2 ANQGSEA come from the germline V gene. CDR3 protein: CSVHRPGSGEKLFF. Here the CDR3 DNA reads TGCAGCGTCCACCGGCCTGGAAGTGGAGAAAAACTGTTTTTT. Filled out from reference TRBV29-1 and TRBJ1-4, the complete variable domain reads SAVISQKPSRDICQRGTSLTIQCQVDSQVTMMFWYRQQPGQSLTLIATANQGSEATYESGFVIDKFPISRPNLTFSTLTVSNMSPEDSSIYLCSVHRPGSGEKLFFGSGTQLSVL.

The chain has TRBV29-1 and TRBJ2-1, with D unresolved. Germline CDR1 and CDR2: SQVTM and ANQGSEA. CDR3 length equals 14 residues. V was cut by 1 base and J by 9 bases, with 16 bases left in between. CDR3 amino acids: CSVEGWAGYTEQFF. The CDR3 DNA reads as TGCAGCGTTGAAGGTTGGGCAGGTTATACTGAGCAGTTCTTC.

This clonotype was seen a handful of times. The chain recombines TRBV4-2 with TRBJ2-5; 8 bases match TRBD2. The CDR3 is made up of 15 amino acids. CDR1 LGHNA and CDR2 YNFKEQ come from the germline V gene. Germline trimming cut 3 bases from V and 5 bases from J; bases unmatched to any gene: 8. CDR3 region: CASSQEGLVRETQYF. The CDR3 coding sequence is TGTGCCAGCAGCCAGGAGGGACTAGTTCGCGAGACCCAGTACTTC.

In this sample, this clonotype turned up a few times. The chain couples TRBV25-1 to TRBJ2-1; D uncertain. Between the trimmed V and J ends, which lost 10 bases and 6 bases, there was a span of 10 bases. The CDR3 spans 11 residues. Looked up from germline, CDR1 is MGHDK and CDR2 is SYGVNS. CDR3 nucleotide sequence: TGTGCCACTGGGCCAGGCAATGAGCAGTTCTTC. Translation: CATGPGNEQFF.